The 28 T cell receptor beta chains below all came from one sample that was sequenced in a study of regulatory T cells in long-lasting Graves disease. The time point here: newly diagnosed GD, antithyroid drugs for less than 3 months. Extracted PBMC RNA gave rise to the TCR library. Through Arm-PCR of CDR3 regions and iRepertoire HTBI primers, TCR beta libraries were built. TCRdb used MiXCR to reprocess the multiplex PCR reads, holding one entry per CDR3 protein. Here the sample spans 350,000 to 400,000 distinct CDR3 sequences, about 16% being singletons. The sequencing here drew on peripheral blood mononuclear cells (PBMCs), taken at new diagnosis, from a patient treated with antithyroid drugs. These TCRs come from a female donor with Graves disease.

Many counts were recorded for this clonotype. The chain is built from TRBV12-3 or TRBV12-4 and TRBJ1-2; D not resolved. The V and J ends lost 4 bases and 8 bases respectively, with 17 bases between them. This CDR3 spans 14 amino acids. CDR3 in amino acids: CASSSQGHDVGYTF. As DNA, the CDR3 is TGTGCCAGCAGTTCGCAAGGGCATGACGTGGGCTACACCTTC.

This clonotype was observed a handful of times. The chain employs TRBV19 and TRBJ1-5, with 7 bases that match TRBD1. V lost 7 bases and J lost 6; bases outside the gene matches: 15. Germline loops: CDR1 LNHDA, CDR2 SQIVND (reference sequence). The CDR3 has 16 amino acids. CDR3 coding DNA: TGTGCCAGTACCTTGCGAGGGGGCGCAGGGATTCAGCCCCAGCATTTT. Amino acids: CASTLRGGAGIQPQHF. The variable domain in full, completed from reference TRBV19 and TRBJ1-5, reads DGGITQSPKYLFRKEGQNVTLSCEQNLNHDAMYWYRQDPGQGLRLIYYSQIVNDFQKGDIAEGYSVSREKKESFPLTVTSAQKNPTAFYLCASTLRGGAGIQPQHFGDGTRLSIL.

The genes are TRBV11-1 and TRBJ2-2; no clear D gene. The CDR3 totals 18 residues. V lost 0 bases to trimming and J lost 7 bases, with 21 bases between them. Germline assignment: CDR1 SGHAT and CDR2 FQDESV (reference sequence). CDR3 residues: CASSLAPTSRIIGGELFF. The CDR3 DNA reads as TGTGCCAGCAGCTTAGCGCCTACTTCCCGGATAATCGGCGGGGAGCTGTTTTTT. Combining the CDR3 with reference TRBV11-1 and TRBJ2-2 gives the whole variable domain EAEVAQSPRYKITEKSQAVAFWCDPISGHATLYWYRQILGQGPELLVQFQDESVVDDSQLPKDRFSAERLKGVDSTLKIQPAELGDSAMYLCASSLAPTSRIIGGELFFGEGSRLTVL.

This clonotype was observed a handful of times. The CDR3 coding sequence is TGCGCCAGCAAGACCGGACTAGCGGCAGCGAGCTCCTACGAGCAGTACTTC. It specifies CASKTGLAAASSYEQYF. This chain joins TRBV5-1 and TRBJ2-7, with 10 bases identical to TRBD2. The CDR3 has 17 residues. Germline CDR1 reads SGHRS; CDR2 reads YFSETQ. After removal of 6 bases from V and 0 bases from J, the junction contained 12 bases not matched to a gene.

In this sample, this clonotype turned up many times. The J gene is TRBJ2-7, the V gene TRBV24-1, with TRBD1 matching over 9 bases. Trimming took 3 bases from V and 4 from J; bases not matched to a gene: 6. This CDR3 comprises 15 residues. The germline gives CDR1 KGHDR, CDR2 SFDVKD. CDR3 in amino acids: CATSDAGTGPYEQYF. The CDR3 region has the DNA TGTGCCACCAGTGATGCCGGGACAGGGCCGTACGAGCAGTACTTC.

The genes are TRBV24-1 and TRBJ2-3; either TRBD1 or TRBD2 may supply D (7 bases each). Germline CDR1 reads KGHDR; CDR2 reads SFDVKD. CDR3 size: 16 residues. V was pared by 1 base and J by 2 bases, with 12 bases between. This chain's CDR3 is CATSDLAGQLTDTQYF. As DNA, the CDR3 is TGTGCCACCAGTGATTTAGCGGGACAGCTCACAGATACGCAGTATTTT.

Ten or more counts support this clonotype. V is TRBV6-1 and J is TRBJ1-1, with 8 bases that match TRBD1. V shed 6 bases and J 3 bases; nucleotides not matched to a gene: 6. The CDR3 runs 14 residues. From germline, CDR1 is MNHNS and CDR2 SASEGT. The CDR3: CASREPRGHTEAFF. The CDR3, as DNA: TGTGCCAGCAGAGAACCCAGGGGGCACACTGAAGCTTTCTTT.

At least ten counts were recorded for this clonotype. The chain employs TRBV20-1 and TRBJ2-7, with D unresolved. CDR1 is DFQATT, CDR2 SNEGSKA, per germline (reference sequence). The CDR3 runs 12 residues. V was trimmed by 4 bases and J by 2 bases, leaving 9 bases between them. The CDR3 loop reads CSAKLPPYEQYF. CDR3 bases: TGCAGTGCTAAGCTCCCGCCCTACGAGCAGTACTTC.

In its sample, this clonotype was seen many times. This chain connects TRBV15 to TRBJ1-1; no firm D call. Germline V gives CDR1 LNHNV, CDR2 YYDKDF (reference sequence). V lost 1 base to trimming and J lost 0 bases, with 6 bases between them. This CDR3 is 14 amino acids long. This CDR3 is CATSRVWVNTEAFF. As DNA, the CDR3 is TGTGCCACCAGCAGAGTTTGGGTGAACACTGAAGCTTTCTTT.

This clonotype appeared many times. The chain links TRBV12-3 or TRBV12-4 to TRBJ2-2; D might be TRBD1 (6 bases). This CDR3 comprises 17 residues. The V end lost 1 base, the J end lost 1 base, and 13 bases lay between the germline ends. The CDR3 bases are TGTGCCAGCAGTTTAGTTATGGACAGAATGAACACCGGGGAGCTGTTTTTT. It codes for CASSLVMDRMNTGELFF.

This clonotype was seen ten or more times. The genes are TRBV10-3 and TRBJ2-7, with a possible D match to TRBD1 (5 bases). Germline CDR1 and CDR2: ENHRY and SYGVKD. The length of the CDR3 is 14 residues. V gave up 2 bases and J gave up 2 bases, with 10 bases separating them. In DNA, the CDR3 is TGTGCCATCAGTGAGAAGGGGTTTCCCTACGAGCAGTACTTC. This translates into CAISEKGFPYEQYF.

This clonotype appeared many times. At one of its ends the junction is not consistent with the germline gene, which may arise from a read error. This sequence joins TRBV15 and TRBJ1-5; no clear D gene. Germline V gives CDR1 LNHNV, CDR2 YYDKDF (reference sequence). The CDR3 spans 16 residues. CDR3 sequence (DNA): TGTGCCACCAGCGGAGATGGAGGGAATAGCAATCAGCCCCAGCATTTT. Encoded protein: CATSGDGGNSNQPQHF.

At least ten counts were recorded for this clonotype. The gene calls are TRBV6-1 and TRBJ1-1; 8 bases are a match to TRBD1. Germline-derived CDR1 and CDR2 are MNHNS and SASEGT. J lost 7 bases, V lost 6 bases, and 10 bases had no gene match. CDR3 size: 14 residues. Here the CDR3 reads CASRTRGLGGEAFF. The DNA for the CDR3 is TGTGCCAGCAGAACCAGGGGGCTTGGGGGTGAAGCTTTCTTT.

This rearrangement joins TRBV12-3 or TRBV12-4 to TRBJ2-2; possible D gene TRBD2, 6 bases. The ends were cut back, 3 bases at V and 4 bases at J, with 12 bases in the middle. This CDR3 region has 15 residues. The DNA for the CDR3 is TGTGCCAGCAGTTTCCGCGGGGTCATCACCGGGGAGCTGTTTTTT. The encoded protein is CASSFRGVITGELFF.

This clonotype was observed many times. V and J are TRBV12-5 and TRBJ2-2; 8 positions match TRBD1. Germline CDR1 LGHNT, CDR2 FRNRAP. This CDR3 is built from 18 residues. After removal of 4 bases from V and 0 bases from J, the junction contained 10 bases not matched to a gene. This chain's CDR3 is CASGSIFAGGSNTGELFF. Written as DNA, the CDR3 is TGTGCTAGTGGTTCTATTTTCGCAGGGGGCTCGAACACCGGGGAGCTGTTTTTT.

The gene calls are TRBV16 and TRBJ1-3; D is undetermined. In germline, CDR1 is KGHSY, CDR2 FQNENV. Trimming cost V 0 bases and J 6 bases, with 15 bases left between them. CDR3 length: 16 amino acids. CDR3: CASSQSRAGKLNTIYF. DNA for the CDR3: TGTGCCAGCAGCCAATCGCGAGCGGGAAAGTTAAACACCATATATTTT.

This clonotype was counted at least ten times. This chain connects TRBV4-2 to TRBJ1-1; no clear D gene. The CDR3 is 15 amino acids. V was shortened by 3 bases and J by 6 bases, with 17 bases between the two germline ends. Germline V gene lookup returns CDR1 LGHNA and CDR2 YNFKEQ. The CDR3 nucleotides read TGTGCCAGCAGCCATCCCACCTGGGGTCGGCCTGAAGCTTTCTTT. Its protein product is CASSHPTWGRPEAFF.

The rearrangement uses TRBV10-2 and TRBJ1-5, with unresolved D. This CDR3 has 14 residues. Germline V gene sequence: CDR1 WSHSY, CDR2 SAAADI. Trimming shortened V by 0 bases and J by 3 bases, and 6 bases separated the two germline ends. In nucleotides, the CDR3 is TGCGCCAGCAGTGAGTCGCTCCCCAATCAGCCCCAGCATTTT. Its protein is CASSESLPNQPQHF.

This clonotype was observed at least ten times. The chain is built from TRBV9 and TRBJ2-1; the D is unclear. CDR1 SGDLS and CDR2 YYNGEE come from the germline V gene. The V and J ends lost 0 bases and 6 bases respectively, with 10 bases between them. This CDR3 spans 14 amino acids. The CDR3 protein is CASSVELGLNEQFF. The CDR3, as DNA: TGTGCCAGCAGCGTAGAACTGGGTCTCAATGAGCAGTTCTTC.

V usage is TRBV6-5 and J usage is TRBJ1-1; D remains ambiguous. CDR3 size: 15 residues. Germline CDR1 MNHEY, CDR2 SVGAGI. V was clipped by 3 bases and J by 0 bases, with 11 bases between them. This CDR3 reads CASSYRGGMNTEAFF. In nucleotides, the CDR3 is TGTGCCAGCAGTTATCGCGGAGGCATGAACACTGAAGCTTTCTTT.

Many counts were recorded for this clonotype. The gene calls are TRBV3-1 and TRBJ2-7; D remains ambiguous. With 4 bases removed from V and 5 bases from J, the gap between germline ends came to 6 bases. The CDR3 sequence is 11 residues long. The germline V gene encodes CDR1 LGHDT and CDR2 YNNKEL (reference sequence). The CDR3 here is CASSLINEQYF. CDR3 bases: TGTGCCAGCAGCCTCATAAACGAGCAGTACTTC.

This clonotype was seen repeatedly, ten times or more. The J gene is TRBJ1-2, the V gene TRBV6-1; D is unclear. CDR1 and CDR2 (germline): MNHNS, SASEGT. This CDR3 contains 15 residues. Trimming pared 2 bases from V and 4 bases from J, leaving 14 bases between. The CDR3 spells CASSEYRAGGYGYTF. The CDR3 DNA sequence: TGTGCCAGCAGTGAATATCGGGCAGGCGGCTATGGCTACACCTTC.

This clonotype has ten or more counts. The chain is built from TRBV7-3 and TRBJ1-1; D gene ambiguous. The CDR3 length is 14 residues. V lost 5 bases, J lost 4 bases, and 14 bases lay in between. Germline V lookup: CDR1 SGHTA, CDR2 FQGTGA. CDR3 nucleotides: TGTGCCAGCAGCCTCAACCCCTCGGGCACTGAAGCTTTCTTT. Amino acids: CASSLNPSGTEAFF.

This chain's CDR3 is CASSQVRTGGSYEQYF. CDR3 sequence (DNA): TGTGCCAGCAGCCAAGTCCGGACAGGGGGGTCCTACGAGCAGTACTTC. This chain connects TRBV27 to TRBJ2-7, with 10 nucleotides matching TRBD1. This CDR3 spans 16 amino acids. The V segment lost 6 bases and the J segment 1 base; nucleotides outside the gene matches: 9. Looked up from germline, CDR1 is MNHEY and CDR2 is SMNVEV (reference sequence).

The sample holds many counts of this clonotype. This chain joins TRBV12-3 or TRBV12-4 and TRBJ1-2; 8 nucleotides align to TRBD1. V shed 5 bases and J 4 bases; nucleotides not matched to a gene: 12. The CDR3 contains 16 residues. The CDR3 DNA sequence: TGTGCCAGCAGTCTCAGGGGGCCAAGAAGGGGCTATGGCTACACCTTC. It translates to CASSLRGPRRGYGYTF.

With regard to this clonotype: This may be a read error: a much more frequent sequence differs by one nucleotide. The chain links TRBV12-3 or TRBV12-4 to TRBJ2-1, with D maybe TRBD1 (8 bases). CDR3 size: 12 residues. The DNA for the CDR3 is TGTACCAGCAGTTCCGGACAGGGAGGGGAGTTCTTC. Its protein product is CTSSSGQGGEFF.

This chain uses TRBV14 with TRBJ1-1; no clear D. Between the trimmed V and J ends, which lost 4 bases and 6 bases, there was a span of 12 bases. The CDR3 length is 13 residues. Germline CDR1 reads SGHDN; CDR2 reads FVKESK. The CDR3 reads CASSPDPPAEAFF. CDR3 nucleotide sequence: TGTGCCAGCAGCCCGGACCCCCCCGCTGAAGCTTTCTTT.

This clonotype showed up many times. This rearrangement joins TRBV27 to TRBJ1-2; D ambiguous. V gave up 0 bases and J gave up 7 bases, with 21 bases separating them. This CDR3 contains 17 residues. Germline CDR1 and CDR2: MNHEY and SMNVEV (reference sequence). The CDR3: CASSLSYNLFGSGGYTF. CDR3 in DNA: TGTGCCAGCAGTTTATCATACAATCTCTTCGGATCGGGTGGCTACACCTTC.